The clone carrying this TCR beta chain was counted once. Its antigen is not known. The sample belongs to a study of shared clonotypes between healthy human individuals. Generated by immunoSEQ multiplex PCR, the TCRdb table keeps only in-frame clones and is missing some. The data contain about 2.2 million clones, about 93% of them singletons. Study results and caveats: In a few donors, around 4.8% of naive CD4 clonotypes appeared in common. The study found lower generation probabilities in non-shared clonotypes than in those shared by all four donors.

Terminally differentiated effector memory CD45RA+ cells were excluded from the naive CD8 cells, which were CD45RO-negative and positively selected for CCR7. Every donor, a Caucasian adult, lived in Nashville, Tennessee. Trimming at V came to 1 base and at J to 2 bases, leaving 5 bases not matched to a gene. Germline V lookup: CDR1 ENHRY, CDR2 SYGVKD. This CDR3 contains 16 residues. The clonotype was recovered from a man aged 18-30 years in good health. Some clones in this sample may be carry-over from other donors' samples. The rearrangement links TRBV10-3 to TRBJ2-1; 7 bases align to TRBD2. The sample was naive CD8+ T cells from PBMCs. The CDR3 DNA reads TGTGCCATCAGTGAGTACCGGGAGGTTCCCTACAATGAGCAGTTCTTC. This codes for CAISEYREVPYNEQFF.